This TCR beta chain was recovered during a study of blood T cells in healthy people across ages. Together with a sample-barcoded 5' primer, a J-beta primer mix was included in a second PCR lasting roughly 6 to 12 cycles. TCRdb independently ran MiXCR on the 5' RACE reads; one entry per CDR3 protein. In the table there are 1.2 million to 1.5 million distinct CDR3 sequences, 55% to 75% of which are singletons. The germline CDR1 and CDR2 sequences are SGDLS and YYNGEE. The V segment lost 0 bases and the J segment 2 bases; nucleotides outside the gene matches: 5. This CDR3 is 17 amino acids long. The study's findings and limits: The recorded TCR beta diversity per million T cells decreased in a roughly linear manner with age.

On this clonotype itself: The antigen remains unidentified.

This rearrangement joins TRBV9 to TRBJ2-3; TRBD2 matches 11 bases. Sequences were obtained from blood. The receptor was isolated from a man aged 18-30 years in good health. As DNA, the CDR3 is TGTGCCAGCAGCGTAGGGGTAGCGGGGGGGGTCACAGATACGCAGTATTTT. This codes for CASSVGVAGGVTDTQYF.